This T cell receptor (beta chain) was recorded in a study of CD8 T cells in Susac syndrome. An amount of RNA that ranged from roughly 0.5 to 1 ug was reverse transcribed with random hexamers. TCRdb processed the immunoSEQ multiplex PCR reads anew with MiXCR; each CDR3 protein has one entry. The sample lists fewer than 150,000 distinct CDR3 sequences, 90% to 95% occurring once. Sequencing of TCR beta covered CD8+ and CD4+ T cells obtained from blood. Through negative isolation, CD4+ and CD8+ T cells were obtained, while TEMRA cells were enriched using FACS. This clonotype was seen a few times. Germline CDR1 LNHDA, CDR2 SQIVND (reference sequence). The trim removed 5 bases at V and 5 bases at J, leaving 6 bases unmatched. The CDR3 sequence is 13 residues long.

The chain employs TRBV19 and TRBJ2-7; 7 bases align to TRBD2. The receptor comes from a human donor in good health. Sequencing was carried out using CD8+ T cells from PBMCs. The CDR3 region is CASSPAGFHEQYF. The CDR3 nucleotides are TGTGCCAGTAGTCCAGCGGGGTTCCACGAGCAGTACTTC.